This is a list of T cell receptor beta chains from one sample in a study of blood T cells in healthy people across ages. TCRdb fed the 5' RACE reads into MiXCR, producing one record per CDR3 protein. The sample lists roughly 1.4 million distinct CDR3 sequences, around 59% seen once, with roughly 7% in the top ten. Sequenced: blood. Every receptor here comes from a man younger than 30 in good health. CDR3s include the opening cysteine and the closing phenylalanine or tryptophan. D genes are given only for firm matches. Size tells how often a clone was seen (once, few, many) or the class of an expanded clone, and some rows leave it out.

V gene	D gene	J gene	clone size	CDR3 protein	CDR3 DNA
TRBV20-1	NA	TRBJ2-6	NA	CSASAAGIGANVLTF	TGCAGTGCTAGTGCAGCAGGGATTGGGGCCAACGTCCTGACTTTC
TRBV3-1	NA	TRBJ2-3	NA	CASSQMRYGGPGDTQYF	TGTGCCAGCAGCCAGATGCGTTACGGGGGCCCGGGAGATACGCAGTATTTT
TRBV6-5	TRBD2	TRBJ2-5	NA	CASSPLTSGEETQYF	TGTGCCAGCAGCCCGCTGACTAGCGGGGAAGAGACCCAGTACTTC
TRBV12-3/TRBV12-4	NA	TRBJ2-6	NA	CASSPISGSGANVLTF	TGTGCCAGCAGTCCCATCAGCGGCTCTGGGGCCAACGTCCTGACTTTC
TRBV15	NA	TRBJ2-7	many	CATSRAGKAYEQYF	TGTGCCACCAGCAGAGCCGGGAAGGCCTACGAGCAGTACTTC
TRBV20-1	TRBD2	TRBJ2-5	few	CSASGGEETQYF	TGCAGTGCTAGCGGGGGGGAAGAGACCCAGTACTTC
TRBV3-1	TRBD2	TRBJ2-7	NA	CASSHPLAGFAYEQYF	TGTGCCAGCAGCCACCCACTAGCGGGATTTGCCTACGAGCAGTACTTC
TRBV10-3	TRBD2	TRBJ2-2	few	CAISVKASGGAGTGELFF	TGTGCCATCAGTGTCAAGGCCAGCGGGGGAGCGGGGACCGGGGAGCTGTTTTTT
TRBV6-1	TRBD1	TRBJ1-1	NA	CASSKRTGTTEAFF	TGTGCCAGCAGTAAGAGGACAGGGACCACTGAAGCTTTCTTT
TRBV4-2	TRBD1	TRBJ1-6	NA	CASSQVETGGSPLHF	TGTGCCAGCAGCCAAGTAGAGACAGGGGGCTCACCCCTCCACTTT
TRBV6-2/TRBV6-3	NA	TRBJ1-4	few	CASSYSSGEKLFF	TGTGCCAGCAGTTACTCGAGCGGCGAAAAACTGTTTTTT
TRBV20-1	NA	TRBJ2-1	NA	CSASLGGAWGQFF	TGCAGTGCTAGCTTGGGCGGGGCTTGGGGGCAGTTCTTC
TRBV6-5	NA	TRBJ2-5	few	CASSYSSPGPKTQYF	TGTGCCAGCAGTTACTCGAGTCCAGGGCCGAAGACCCAGTACTTC